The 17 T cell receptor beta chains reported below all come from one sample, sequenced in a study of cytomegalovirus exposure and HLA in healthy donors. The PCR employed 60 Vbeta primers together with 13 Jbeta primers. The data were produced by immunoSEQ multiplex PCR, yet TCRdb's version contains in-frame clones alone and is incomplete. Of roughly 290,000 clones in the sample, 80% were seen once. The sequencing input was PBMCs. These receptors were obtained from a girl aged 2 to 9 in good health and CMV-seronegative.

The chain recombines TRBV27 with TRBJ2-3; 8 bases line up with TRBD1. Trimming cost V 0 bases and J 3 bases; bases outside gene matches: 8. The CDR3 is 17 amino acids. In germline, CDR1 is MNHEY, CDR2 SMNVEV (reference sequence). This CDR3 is CASSLSSRDRRTDTQYF. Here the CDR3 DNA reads TGTGCCAGCAGTTTATCCTCTAGGGACAGGCGGACAGATACGCAGTATTTT.

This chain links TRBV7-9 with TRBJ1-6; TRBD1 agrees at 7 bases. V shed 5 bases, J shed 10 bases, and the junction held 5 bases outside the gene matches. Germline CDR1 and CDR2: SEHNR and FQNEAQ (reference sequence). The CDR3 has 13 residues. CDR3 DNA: TGTGCCAGCAGCCCAGGGGGGATGTCACCCCTCCACTTT. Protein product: CASSPGGMSPLHF.

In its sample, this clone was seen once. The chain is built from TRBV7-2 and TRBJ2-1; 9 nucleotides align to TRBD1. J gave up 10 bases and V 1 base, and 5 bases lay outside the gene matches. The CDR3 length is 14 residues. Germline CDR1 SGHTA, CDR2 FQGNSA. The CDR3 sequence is CASSLGTGVREQFF. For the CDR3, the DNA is TGTGCCAGCAGCTTAGGGACAGGGGTGAGGGAGCAGTTCTTC.

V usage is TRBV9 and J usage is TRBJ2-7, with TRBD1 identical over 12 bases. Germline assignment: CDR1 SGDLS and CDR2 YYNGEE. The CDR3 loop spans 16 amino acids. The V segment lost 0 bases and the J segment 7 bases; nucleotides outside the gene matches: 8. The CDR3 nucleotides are TGTGCCAGCAGCGTAGACGGGACAGGGGGCCCCTGGGAGCAGTACTTC. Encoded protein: CASSVDGTGGPWEQYF.

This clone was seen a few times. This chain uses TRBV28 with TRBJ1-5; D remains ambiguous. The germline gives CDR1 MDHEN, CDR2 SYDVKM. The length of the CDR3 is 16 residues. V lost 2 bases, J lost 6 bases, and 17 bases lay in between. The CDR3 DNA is TGTGCCAGCAGTTTACGAATCTTGGAGGGCCGTCAGCCCCAGCATTTT. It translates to CASSLRILEGRQPQHF.

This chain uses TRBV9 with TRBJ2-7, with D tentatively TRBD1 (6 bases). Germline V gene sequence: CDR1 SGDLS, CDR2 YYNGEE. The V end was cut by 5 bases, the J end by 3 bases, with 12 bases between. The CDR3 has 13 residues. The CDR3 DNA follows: TGTGCCAGCAGTCGGGACACATACTACGAGCAGTACTTC. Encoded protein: CASSRDTYYEQYF.

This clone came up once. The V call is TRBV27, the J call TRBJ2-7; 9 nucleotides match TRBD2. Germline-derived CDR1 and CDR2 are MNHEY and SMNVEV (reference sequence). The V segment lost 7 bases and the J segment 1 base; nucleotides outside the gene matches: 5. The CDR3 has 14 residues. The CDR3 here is CASKGSGGSYEQYF. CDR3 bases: TGTGCCAGCAAGGGTAGCGGGGGATCCTACGAGCAGTACTTC.

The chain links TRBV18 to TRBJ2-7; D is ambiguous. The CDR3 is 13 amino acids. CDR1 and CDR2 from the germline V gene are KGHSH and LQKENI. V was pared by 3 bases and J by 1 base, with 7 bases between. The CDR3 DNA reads TGTGCCAGCTCACCCGCTAGATCCTACGAGCAGTACTTC. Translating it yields CASSPARSYEQYF.

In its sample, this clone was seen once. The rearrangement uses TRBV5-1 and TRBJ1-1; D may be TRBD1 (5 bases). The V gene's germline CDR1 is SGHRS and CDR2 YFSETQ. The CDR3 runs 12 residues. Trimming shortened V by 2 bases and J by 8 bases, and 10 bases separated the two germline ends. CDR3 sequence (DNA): TGCGCCAGCAGCTTTACAGGAGCAGAAGCTTTCTTT. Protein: CASSFTGAEAFF.

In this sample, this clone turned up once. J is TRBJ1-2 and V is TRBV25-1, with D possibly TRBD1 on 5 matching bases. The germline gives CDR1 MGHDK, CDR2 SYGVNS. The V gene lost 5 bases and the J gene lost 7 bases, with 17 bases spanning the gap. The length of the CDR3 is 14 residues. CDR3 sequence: CASSQSVGRGGYTF. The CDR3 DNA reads TGTGCCAGCAGTCAAAGTGTGGGGCGCGGTGGCTACACCTTC.

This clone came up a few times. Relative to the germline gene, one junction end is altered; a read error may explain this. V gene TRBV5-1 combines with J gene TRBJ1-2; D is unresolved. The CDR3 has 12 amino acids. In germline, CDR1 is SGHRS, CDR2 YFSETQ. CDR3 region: CASSLNRDGYTF. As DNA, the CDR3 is TGTGCCAGCAGCTTGAACCGAGATGGCTACACCTTC.

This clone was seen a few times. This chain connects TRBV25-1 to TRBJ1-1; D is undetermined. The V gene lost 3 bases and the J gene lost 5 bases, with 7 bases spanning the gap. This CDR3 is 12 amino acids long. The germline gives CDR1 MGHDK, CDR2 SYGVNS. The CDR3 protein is CASSEAGTEAFF. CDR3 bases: TGTGCCAGCAGTGAGGCGGGAACTGAAGCTTTCTTT.

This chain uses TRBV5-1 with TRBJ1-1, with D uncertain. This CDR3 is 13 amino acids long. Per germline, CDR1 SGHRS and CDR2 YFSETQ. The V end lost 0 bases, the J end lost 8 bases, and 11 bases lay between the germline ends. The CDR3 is CASSLVGRSEAFF. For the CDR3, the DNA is TGCGCCAGCAGCTTGGTCGGCAGGTCCGAAGCTTTCTTT.

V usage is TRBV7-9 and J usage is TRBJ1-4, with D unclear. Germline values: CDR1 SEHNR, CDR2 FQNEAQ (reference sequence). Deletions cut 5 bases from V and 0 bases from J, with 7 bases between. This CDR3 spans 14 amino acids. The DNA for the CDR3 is TGTGCCAGCAGCACCGGTGCAACTAATGAAAAACTGTTTTTT. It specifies CASSTGATNEKLFF.

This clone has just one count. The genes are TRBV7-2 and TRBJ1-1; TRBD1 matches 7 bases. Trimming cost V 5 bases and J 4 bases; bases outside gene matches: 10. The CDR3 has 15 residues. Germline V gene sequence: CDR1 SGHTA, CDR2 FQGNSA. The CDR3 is CASSPTRTGPTEAFF. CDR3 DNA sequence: TGTGCCAGCAGCCCAACCCGGACAGGCCCCACTGAAGCTTTCTTT.

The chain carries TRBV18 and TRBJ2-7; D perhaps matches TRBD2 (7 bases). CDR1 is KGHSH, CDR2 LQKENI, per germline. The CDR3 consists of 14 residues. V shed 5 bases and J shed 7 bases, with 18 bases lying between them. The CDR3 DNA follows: TGTGCCAGCTCATCGGACCTGAGGGGGGGGGAGCAGTACTTC. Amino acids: CASSSDLRGGEQYF.

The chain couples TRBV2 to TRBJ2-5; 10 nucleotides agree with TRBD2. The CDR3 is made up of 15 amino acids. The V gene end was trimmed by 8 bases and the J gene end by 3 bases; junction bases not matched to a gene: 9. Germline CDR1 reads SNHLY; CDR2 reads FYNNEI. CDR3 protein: CASPLLAGVEETQYF. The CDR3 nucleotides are TGTGCCAGCCCCCTTCTAGCGGGAGTTGAAGAGACCCAGTACTTC.